The sequence of this T cell receptor beta chain was determined in a study of T cell repertoires in cytomegalovirus infection. TCRdb re-called the reads with MiXCR, one entry per CDR3 protein. The table shows hundreds of thousands of distinct CDR3 sequences, with less than 25% occurring only once. Overall study results and limits: Dominating the ex vivo response were HLA-C-restricted CMV-specific TCR beta clonotypes.

This clonotype was counted many times. The antigen is not known. J lost 5 bases, V lost 5 bases, and 3 bases had no gene match. The CDR3 has 15 residues. This clonotype was sampled from a human donor in good health (CMV status not recorded). Some clones in this sample may be carry-over from other donors' samples. The specimen sequenced was CD8+ T cells from PBMCs. The V call is TRBV12-3 or TRBV12-4, the J call TRBJ2-1; 13 nucleotides match TRBD2. CDR3 coding DNA: TGTGCCAGCAGTGTCACTAGCGGGGGGGACAATGAGCAGTTCTTC. As protein: CASSVTSGGDNEQFF.